This T cell receptor (beta chain) was recovered during a study of blood T cell repertoires in COVID-19. Study details: Some COVID-19 samples were acute and others convalescent; all came from the United States, Italy and Spain.

Losses at the gene ends were 2 bases for V and 4 bases for J; bases not matched to a gene: 6. Per the germline V gene, CDR1 is MNHNS and CDR2 is SASEGT. The CDR3 sequence is 15 residues long. Per the original data handling: For nucleated cells, counts were estimated from reference gene primer amplification. Profiled with immunoSEQ multiplex PCR; TCRdb holds only in-frame clones, not every one. Clone size and V and J calls were adopted from that table, with D and trimming inferred from the DNA. In the table there are approximately 50,000 clones, roughly 91% of which are singletons. This TCR came from a man aged 45-65 years with active COVID-19. The rearrangement uses TRBV6-1 and TRBJ2-7; the match to TRBD1 covers 9 bases. Sequencing used peripheral blood. CDR3 amino acids: CASSEWAGQGYEQYF. Here the CDR3 DNA reads TGTGCCAGCAGTGAATGGGCGGGACAGGGTTACGAGCAGTACTTC.